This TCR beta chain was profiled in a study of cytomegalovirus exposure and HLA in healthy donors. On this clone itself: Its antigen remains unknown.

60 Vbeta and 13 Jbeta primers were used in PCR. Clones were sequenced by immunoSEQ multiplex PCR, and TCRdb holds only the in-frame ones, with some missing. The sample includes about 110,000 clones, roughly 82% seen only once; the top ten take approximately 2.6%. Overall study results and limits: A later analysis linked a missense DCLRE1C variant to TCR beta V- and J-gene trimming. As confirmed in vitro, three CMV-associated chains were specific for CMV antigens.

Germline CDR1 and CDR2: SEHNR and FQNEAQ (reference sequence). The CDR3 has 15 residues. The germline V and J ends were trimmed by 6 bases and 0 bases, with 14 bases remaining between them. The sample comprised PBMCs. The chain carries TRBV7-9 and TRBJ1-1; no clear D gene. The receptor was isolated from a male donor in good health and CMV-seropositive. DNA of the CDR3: TGTGCCAGCAGGGGTGGTTTCGGGTTGAACACTGAAGCTTTCTTT. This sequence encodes CASRGGFGLNTEAFF.